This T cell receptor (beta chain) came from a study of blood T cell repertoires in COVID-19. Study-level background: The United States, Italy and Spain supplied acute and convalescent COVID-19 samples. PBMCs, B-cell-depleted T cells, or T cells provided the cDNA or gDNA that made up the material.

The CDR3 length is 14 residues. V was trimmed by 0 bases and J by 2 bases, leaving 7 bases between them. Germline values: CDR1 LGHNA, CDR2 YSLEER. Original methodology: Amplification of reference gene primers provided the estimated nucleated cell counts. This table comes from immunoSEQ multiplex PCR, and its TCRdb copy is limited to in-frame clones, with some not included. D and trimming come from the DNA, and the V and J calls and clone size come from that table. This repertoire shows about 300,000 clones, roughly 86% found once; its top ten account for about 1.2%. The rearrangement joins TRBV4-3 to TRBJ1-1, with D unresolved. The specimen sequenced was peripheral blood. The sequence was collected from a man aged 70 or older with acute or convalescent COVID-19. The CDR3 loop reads CASSQENLNTEAFF. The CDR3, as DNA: TGCGCCAGCAGCCAAGAAAACCTAAACACTGAAGCTTTCTTT.